This entry lists 23 T cell receptor beta chains sequenced from one sample in a study of T cell repertoires in cytomegalovirus infection. TCRdb re-analysed the reads in MiXCR, keeping a single row per CDR3 protein. The sample records about 460,000 distinct CDR3 sequences, about 11% being singletons. Material: PBMCs. These receptors all stem from a human donor in good health (CMV status not recorded). Some clones in this sample may be carry-over from other donors' samples.

This clonotype was detected a few times. This chain links TRBV11-2 with TRBJ2-3; D is undetermined. V lost 1 base, J lost 10 bases, and 9 bases lay in between. There are 12 residues in the CDR3. The germline gives CDR1 SGHAT, CDR2 FQNNGV. The CDR3 sequence is CASSLASRPQYF. CDR3 DNA: TGTGCCAGCAGCTTAGCCTCCCGCCCGCAGTATTTT.

Ten or more counts support this clonotype. The gene calls are TRBV20-1 and TRBJ2-3; no definite D call. V was shortened by 6 bases and J by 2 bases, with 18 bases between the two germline ends. Germline-derived CDR1 and CDR2 are DFQATT and SNEGSKA (reference sequence). The CDR3 loop spans 15 amino acids. The CDR3, as DNA: TGCAGTGCCCCCTCTCTAGTGGGTCCCACAGATACGCAGTATTTT. It encodes CSAPSLVGPTDTQYF.

This clonotype was seen at least ten times. This chain connects TRBV20-1 to TRBJ1-6, with TRBD1 identical over 7 bases. Germline CDR1 reads DFQATT; CDR2 reads SNEGSKA (reference sequence). The J segment lost 18 bases and the V segment lost 3 bases, leaving 11 bases of the junction unmatched. The CDR3 length is 12 residues. CDR3 sequence: CSASPEGASNHF. Here the CDR3 DNA reads TGCAGTGCTAGCCCCGAGGGGGCATCGAACCACTTT.

Many counts were recorded for this clonotype. The chain is built from TRBV11-2 and TRBJ2-1; no definite D call. Per germline, CDR1 SGHAT and CDR2 FQNNGV. The CDR3 loop spans 13 amino acids. V was pared by 5 bases and J by 6 bases, with 11 bases between. CDR3 in amino acids: CASSEENVNEQFF. The CDR3 region has the DNA TGTGCCAGCAGCGAAGAGAACGTCAATGAGCAGTTCTTC. Combining the CDR3 with reference TRBV11-2 and TRBJ2-1 gives the whole variable domain EAGVAQSPRYKIIEKRQSVAFWCNPISGHATLYWYQQILGQGPKLLIQFQNNGVVDDSQLPKDRFSAERLKGVDSTLKIQPAKLEDSAVYLCASSEENVNEQFFGPGTRLTVL.

This clonotype was observed at least ten times. This sequence joins TRBV20-1 and TRBJ2-7; 13 positions agree with TRBD2. The CDR3 consists of 18 residues. Germline V CDR1 and CDR2: DFQATT, SNEGSKA (reference sequence). V shed 1 base and J 6 bases; nucleotides not matched to a gene: 15. CDR3 coding DNA: TGCAGTGCTAGAGCCTTCACTAGCGGGAGGGCCGAGCTCCGCGAGCAGTACTTC. The encoded protein is CSARAFTSGRAELREQYF.

As to this clonotype: This may arise from a read error, as a much more abundant clone is one base away. This sequence joins TRBV27 and TRBJ2-3, with 10 bases fitting TRBD1. Germline CDR1 reads MNHEY; CDR2 reads SMNVEV (reference sequence). The CDR3 is made up of 17 amino acids. As DNA, the CDR3 is TGTGGCAGCAGTTTCTTTTTGGACAGGGGGGGTCATTTAACGCAGTATTTT. It specifies CGSSFFLDRGGHLTQYF.

The chain links TRBV19 to TRBJ2-3; TRBD1 agrees at 7 bases. V shed 6 bases, J shed 14 bases, and the junction held 8 bases outside the gene matches. CDR3 length: 11 amino acids. Looked up from germline, CDR1 is LNHDA and CDR2 is SQIVND (reference sequence). The CDR3 DNA follows: TGTGCCAGTAGCTCGACAGGGCGTCGGTATTTT. Translation gives CASSSTGRRYF.

This clonotype showed up many times. The V and J genes are TRBV29-1 and TRBJ2-7; D is uncertain. Germline V gives CDR1 SQVTM, CDR2 ANQGSEA. V lost 3 bases and J lost 6, with 12 bases in between. The CDR3 sequence is 12 residues long. The CDR3: CSVDRPSGEQYF. The CDR3 coding sequence is TGCAGCGTTGATCGGCCATCGGGCGAGCAGTACTTC.

This chain links TRBV9 with TRBJ1-1; D is perhaps TRBD1 (5 bases). Germline lookup yields CDR1 SGDLS and CDR2 YYNGEE. The CDR3 sequence is 14 residues long. The germline V and J ends were trimmed by 3 bases and 3 bases, with 12 bases remaining between them. The CDR3 DNA reads TGTGCCAGCAGCGAGACCGGGGCCCACACTGAAGCTTTCTTT. Translating it yields CASSETGAHTEAFF.

This clonotype was detected many times. The chain couples TRBV7-2 to TRBJ2-1, with 12 bases matching TRBD2. The CDR3 covers 15 residues. Germline CDR1 reads SGHTA; CDR2 reads FQGNSA. V lost 7 bases to trimming and J lost 8 bases; unmatched junction nucleotides: 9. The CDR3 DNA follows: TGTGCCAGCATCGAGACTAGCGGGAGAGGAGATGAGCAGTTCTTC. This translates into CASIETSGRGDEQFF.

There are a few counts of this clonotype. CDR3 in DNA: TGTGCCAGCAGCGGACTAGAAGAAGGCTATGAGCAGTTCTTC. It is translated as CASSGLEEGYEQFF. This chain joins TRBV14 and TRBJ2-1, with 7 nucleotides matching TRBD2. CDR1 is SGHDN, CDR2 FVKESK, per germline. This CDR3 spans 14 amino acids. Germline trimming cut 5 bases from V and 8 bases from J; bases unmatched to any gene: 9.

This clonotype was recorded a few times. This chain links TRBV5-1 with TRBJ1-2; D may be TRBD1 (5 bases). V was cut by 0 bases and J by 8 bases, with 14 bases left in between. There are 14 residues in the CDR3. In germline, CDR1 is SGHRS, CDR2 YFSETQ. CDR3: CASSLDGGRGGYTF. The CDR3 region has the DNA TGCGCCAGCAGCTTGGACGGGGGTCGGGGCGGCTACACCTTC.

This clonotype appeared many times. The V call is TRBV6-2 or TRBV6-3, the J call TRBJ2-7; a possible D gene is TRBD2 (6 bases). V was trimmed by 7 bases and J by 1 base, leaving 11 bases between them. The CDR3 runs 13 residues. The V gene's germline CDR1 is MNHEY and CDR2 SVGEGT. The CDR3: CASTPRGSYEQYF. The CDR3 nucleotides are TGTGCCAGCACCCCCCGGGGGTCCTACGAGCAGTACTTC.

This clonotype occurred many times. The J gene is TRBJ2-2, the V gene TRBV7-8; 11 bases align to TRBD1. This CDR3 contains 17 residues. With 0 bases clipped from V and 5 bases from J, the junction kept 5 bases outside the gene matches. Germline CDR1 SGHVS, CDR2 FQNEAQ. In DNA, the CDR3 is TGTGCCAGCAGCTTAGCTGGGGGACAGGGGGTTACCGGGGAGCTGTTTTTT. As protein: CASSLAGGQGVTGELFF.

This clonotype was detected a few times. The V call is TRBV5-1, the J call TRBJ1-6; TRBD1 matches at 9 bases. Trimming took 4 bases from V and 2 from J; bases not matched to a gene: 4. This CDR3 has 16 residues. The germline V gene encodes CDR1 SGHRS and CDR2 YFSETQ. The CDR3 coding sequence is TGCGCCAGCAGCCCGGGACAGGGAACCTATAATTCACCCCTCCACTTT. Translated: CASSPGQGTYNSPLHF.

This clonotype showed up many times. The chain is built from TRBV7-8 and TRBJ1-5, with D hard to call. Germline V CDR1 and CDR2: SGHVS, FQNEAQ. The CDR3 has 17 residues. V was clipped by 5 bases and J by 2 bases, with 19 bases between them. CDR3 sequence: CASSGKKFGNGNQPQHF. In nucleotides, the CDR3 is TGTGCCAGCAGCGGAAAGAAGTTTGGGAATGGCAATCAGCCCCAGCATTTT.

The genes are TRBV9 and TRBJ2-7; D tentatively reads TRBD1 or TRBD2 (6 bases each). V dropped 4 bases and J dropped 6 bases, with 14 bases sitting between them. The length of the CDR3 is 13 residues. The germline gives CDR1 SGDLS, CDR2 YYNGEE. This CDR3 reads CASSSGWGLEQYF. As DNA, the CDR3 is TGTGCCAGCAGCAGCGGGTGGGGGCTCGAGCAGTACTTC.

This clonotype was observed a handful of times. This chain links TRBV28 with TRBJ2-5; possibly TRBD1 or TRBD2 for D (5 bases each). In germline, CDR1 is MDHEN, CDR2 SYDVKM. Trimming stripped 3 bases from V and 5 bases from J, with 16 bases between. This CDR3 region has 15 residues. The CDR3 sequence is CASSFFRDPAETQYF. The CDR3 DNA reads TGTGCCAGCAGTTTTTTCCGGGACCCAGCCGAGACCCAGTACTTC.

This clonotype was seen repeatedly, ten times or more. The chain links TRBV7-2 to TRBJ1-5, with D unresolved. The CDR3 has 14 residues. In germline, CDR1 is SGHTA, CDR2 FQGNSA. Trimming pared 5 bases from V and 4 bases from J, leaving 12 bases between. In DNA, the CDR3 is TGTGCCAGCAGCCTGGCGAACAGAAATCAGCCCCAGCATTTT. Its protein is CASSLANRNQPQHF.

The genes are TRBV2 and TRBJ2-1, with 8 bases lining up with TRBD1. V lost 6 bases to trimming and J lost 7 bases; unmatched junction nucleotides: 5. The CDR3 spans 13 residues. CDR1 SNHLY and CDR2 FYNNEI come from the germline V gene. CDR3 sequence: CASRKDRVNEQFF. The CDR3 nucleotides are TGTGCCAGCAGGAAGGACAGGGTAAATGAGCAGTTCTTC.

In this sample, this clonotype turned up many times. This rearrangement joins TRBV10-3 to TRBJ2-7; 12 bases match TRBD2. The CDR3 runs to 15 residues. With 3 bases clipped from V and 2 bases from J, the junction kept 2 bases outside the gene matches. Germline CDR1 reads ENHRY; CDR2 reads SYGVKD. The CDR3 loop is CAISDRLAGAYEQYF. Written as DNA, the CDR3 is TGTGCCATCAGTGATCGACTAGCGGGAGCCTACGAGCAGTACTTC.

Ten or more counts support this clonotype. CDR3: CASSLRADEQFF. The CDR3 nucleotides are TGTGCCAGCAGCCTCCGGGCAGATGAGCAGTTCTTC. The chain couples TRBV4-2 to TRBJ2-1; no clear D gene. This CDR3 has 12 residues. The V end lost 4 bases, the J end lost 8 bases, and 9 bases lay between the germline ends. Germline V gene sequence: CDR1 LGHNA, CDR2 YNFKEQ.

There are many counts of this clonotype. The V gene is TRBV7-2, the J gene TRBJ2-5, with D maybe TRBD2 (6 bases). Germline CDR1 SGHTA, CDR2 FQGNSA. V lost 5 bases, J lost 4 bases, and 14 bases lay in between. The CDR3 sequence is 14 residues long. Here the CDR3 DNA reads TGTGCCAGCAGCGTAAACCTGGGGGGAGAGACCCAGTACTTC. Amino acid sequence: CASSVNLGGETQYF.